The T cell receptor beta chain under discussion was sequenced for a study of shared clonotypes between healthy human individuals (dated by TCRdb to about 2020). General notes on the study: The cohort comprised two women and a few men aged 18 to 49 years. Libraries were prepared and TCR repertoires were sequenced by different laboratories using diverse techniques, in order to increase sequencing depth and limit assay-specific biases. For each donor, CD4 naive and CD4 memory were each run on three plates, CD8 naive on two plates, and CD8 memory on one plate. The study deeply sequenced blood TCR repertoires of about 5 healthy adults to estimate repertoire size and the extent of clonotype sharing between individuals. Per donor, leukapheresis produced somewhere between about 0.9 and 9.5 billion PBMCs.

The donors were healthy, HIV-negative adults who had no recently reported acute infections or vaccinations. Only Caucasian adults living in Nashville, Tennessee, USA were represented among the donors. Magnetic negative selection was used to enrich CD4+ T cells, after which naive cells were positively selected on CD45RA and the negative fraction became the memory subset. Blood was collected by leukapheresis, and PBMCs were isolated by Ficoll-Histopaque density gradient centrifugation and then cryopreserved in liquid nitrogen vapor phase. Analytical flow cytometry was used to check the purity and quantity of each magnetically sorted T cell population. Genomic DNA was isolated from each sorted fraction and quantified by UV absorbance on a Nanodrop 2000c. Using the deep immunoSEQ assay, TCR CDR3 regions were amplified from genomic DNA by multiplex PCR. For each cell subset, the extracted genomic DNA was distributed evenly across all wells of several immunoSEQ 96-well plates, and each plate served as one replicate. For sorted subsets, each replicate PCR was loaded with 200 to 250 ng genomic DNA, equivalent to 30,000 or so T cell genomes. The purified libraries were quantified using a Qubit 3.0 fluorometer, sized with a Bioanalyzer 2100, and then quantified again using the KAPA Library Quantification kit. A separate single-read 150-cycle Illumina NextSeq 550 flow cell was used to sequence each immunoSEQ 96-well plate. The authors' analysis ran thus. Because the immunoSEQ output held only junctional sequences and lacked quality scores, the filtering could not match the filtering applied to full-length reads. To assign V/J genes and CDR3, sequences were annotated against IMGT germline references using PyIR, a Python wrapper for IgBLAST v1.9. Reads were removed for weak V/J assignments (E-value above 1e-6), missing CDR3, stop codons, out-of-frame junctions, or ambiguous translated residues. V3J clonotypes were defined as sequences sharing the same inferred V gene, J gene, and CDR3 amino acid sequence. Percentage overlap between repertoires was computed as shared unique clonotypes divided by the size of the smaller repertoire. Richness of each repertoire was evaluated using RTK rarefaction, the Chao1 estimator, and Recon v2.1 estimates of unobserved clonotypes. OLGA was used to compute generation probabilities for all TCRbeta clonotypes that the gDNA method yielded from a few donors. TCRdb carries this immuneACCESS record with in-frame sequences only. Its versions omit some clonotypes, under half of them owing to an unresolved V gene in the studies checked, with the rest unexplained. The V and J calls and clone size are taken from that table; D and trimming were inferred from the DNA. The sample table shows almost 750,000 clones, and roughly 72% are seen once. The ten largest clonotypes hold about 1.8% of the sample.

As for this clone: There is no known antigen for this receptor. No quality values exist for individual bases; no much larger clone is one base distant.

On the study overall, not on this receptor specifically: Sharing across a few donors was observed for about 5% of naive CD4, under 4% of naive CD8, roughly 2.3% of memory CD4, and roughly 0.43% of memory CD8 clonotypes. Because the study included a small number of donors, the genetic and exposure-history diversity represented was limited. Rarefaction of sorted-subset datasets indicated incomplete sequencing despite the large sequencing depth. Clonotypes shared by all four sorted-subset donors showed higher generation probabilities than non-shared clonotypes. Based on pairwise subsampling, the degree of clonotype sharing among donors was expected to be affected by sequencing depth. Sampling was limited to blood, and TCR repertoires in tissue likely differ from TCR repertoires in blood. Naive subsets generally had larger estimated clonotype richness than memory subsets did.

The sequenced sample consisted of memory CD4+ T cells sorted from blood. The cell subset or site label of this sample denotes: CD45RA-negative fraction. The TCR originated in a woman in her thirties in good health.

CDR3 protein: CASSRRDRGTGELFF. The nucleotides read TGTGCCAGCAGCCGAAGGGACAGGGGTACCGGGGAGCTGTTTTTT. In this chain, TRBV5-6 is recombined with TRBJ2-2; 10 nucleotides in the junction match TRBD1. Relative to germline, V is missing 4 bases and J is missing 5 bases, with 5 bases of the junction outside any gene match. The cysteine opens and the phenylalanine closes a CDR3 of 15 amino acids. The CDR3 DNA has 45 bases and is translated from base 1. CDR1 and CDR2 were assigned from the germline V gene as SGHDT and YYEEEE.